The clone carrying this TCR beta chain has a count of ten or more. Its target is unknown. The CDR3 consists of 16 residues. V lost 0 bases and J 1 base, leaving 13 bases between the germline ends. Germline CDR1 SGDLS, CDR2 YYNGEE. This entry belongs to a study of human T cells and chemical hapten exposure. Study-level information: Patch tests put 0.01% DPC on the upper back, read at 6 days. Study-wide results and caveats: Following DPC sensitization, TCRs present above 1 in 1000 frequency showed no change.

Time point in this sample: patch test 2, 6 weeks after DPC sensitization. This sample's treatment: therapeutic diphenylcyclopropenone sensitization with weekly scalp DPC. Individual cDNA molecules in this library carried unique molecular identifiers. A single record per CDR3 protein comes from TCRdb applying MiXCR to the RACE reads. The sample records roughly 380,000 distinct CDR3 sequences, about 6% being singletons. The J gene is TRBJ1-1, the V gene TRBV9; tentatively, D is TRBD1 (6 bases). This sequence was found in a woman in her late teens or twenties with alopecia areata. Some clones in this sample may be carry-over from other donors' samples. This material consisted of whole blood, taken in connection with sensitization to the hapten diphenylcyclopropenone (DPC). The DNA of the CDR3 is TGTGCCAGCAGCGTAGAGCCAAACAGGGCGAACACTGAAGCTTTCTTT. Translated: CASSVEPNRANTEAFF.